This T cell receptor (beta chain) comes out of a study of blood T cell repertoires in COVID-19. This CDR3 has 13 amino acids. CDR1 is LGHNA, CDR2 YNFKEQ, per germline. The V and J ends lost 1 base and 7 bases respectively, with 8 bases between them. The table came from immunoSEQ multiplex PCR; TCRdb's copy has only in-frame clones and leaves some out. Of 65,000 to 75,000 clones listed, 80% to 90% are singletons. The origin of this receptor is a woman between 50 and 59 years old with active COVID-19. The chain has TRBV4-2 and TRBJ2-1; D is undetermined. Source material: peripheral blood. The CDR3 DNA is TGTGCCAGCAGCCAAGGGGCTACAAATGAGCAGTTCTTC. This codes for CASSQGATNEQFF.